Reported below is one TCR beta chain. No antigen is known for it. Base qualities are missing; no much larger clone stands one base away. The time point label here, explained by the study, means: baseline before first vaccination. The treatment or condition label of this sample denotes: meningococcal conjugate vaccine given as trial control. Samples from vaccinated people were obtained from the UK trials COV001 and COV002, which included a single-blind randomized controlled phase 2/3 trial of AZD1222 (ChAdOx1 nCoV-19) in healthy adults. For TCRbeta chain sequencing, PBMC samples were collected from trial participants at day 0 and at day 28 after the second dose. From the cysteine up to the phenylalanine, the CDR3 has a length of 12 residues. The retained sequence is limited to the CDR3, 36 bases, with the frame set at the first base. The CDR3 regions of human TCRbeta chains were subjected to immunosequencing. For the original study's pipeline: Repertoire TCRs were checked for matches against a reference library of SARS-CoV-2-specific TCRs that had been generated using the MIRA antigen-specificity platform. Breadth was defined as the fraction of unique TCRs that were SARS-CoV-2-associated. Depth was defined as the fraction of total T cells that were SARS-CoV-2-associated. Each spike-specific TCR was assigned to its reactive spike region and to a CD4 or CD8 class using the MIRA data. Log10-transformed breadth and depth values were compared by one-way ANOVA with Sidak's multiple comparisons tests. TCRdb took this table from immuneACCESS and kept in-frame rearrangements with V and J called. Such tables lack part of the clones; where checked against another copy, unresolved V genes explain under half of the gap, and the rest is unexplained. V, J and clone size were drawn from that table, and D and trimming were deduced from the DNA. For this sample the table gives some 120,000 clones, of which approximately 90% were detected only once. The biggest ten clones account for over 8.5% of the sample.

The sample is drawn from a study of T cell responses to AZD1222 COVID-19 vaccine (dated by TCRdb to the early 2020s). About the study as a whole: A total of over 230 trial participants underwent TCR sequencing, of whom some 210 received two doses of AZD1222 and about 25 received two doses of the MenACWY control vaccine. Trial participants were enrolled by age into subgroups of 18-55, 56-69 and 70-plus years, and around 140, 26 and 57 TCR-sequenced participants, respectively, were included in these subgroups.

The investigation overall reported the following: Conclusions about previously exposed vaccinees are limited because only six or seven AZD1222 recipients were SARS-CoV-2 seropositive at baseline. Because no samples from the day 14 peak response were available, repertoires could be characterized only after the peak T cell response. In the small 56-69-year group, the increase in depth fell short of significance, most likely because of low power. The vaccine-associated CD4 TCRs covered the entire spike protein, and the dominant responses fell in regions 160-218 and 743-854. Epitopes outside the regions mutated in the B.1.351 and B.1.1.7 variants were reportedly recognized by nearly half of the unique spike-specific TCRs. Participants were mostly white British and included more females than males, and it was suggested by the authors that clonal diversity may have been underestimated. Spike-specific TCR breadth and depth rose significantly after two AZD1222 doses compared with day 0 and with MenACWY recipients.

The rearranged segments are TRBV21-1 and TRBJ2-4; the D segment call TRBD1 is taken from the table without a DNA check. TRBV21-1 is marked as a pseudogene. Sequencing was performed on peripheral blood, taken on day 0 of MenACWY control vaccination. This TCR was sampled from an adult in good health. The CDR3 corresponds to CASSNNKNIQYF. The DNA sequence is TGTGCCAGCAGCAACAACAAAAACATTCAGTACTTC.